This passage covers 7 T cell receptor beta chains from one sample sequenced in a study of shared clonotypes between healthy human individuals. The naive CD8 fraction comprised CD45RO-negative cells positively selected for CCR7 and excluded terminally differentiated effector memory CD45RA+ cells. Measured with immunoSEQ multiplex PCR; TCRdb has only the in-frame clones, and not every one. The sample has 800,000 or so clones; roughly 96% are singletons. The sample consisted of naive CD8+ T cells sorted from blood. These receptors were collected from a man aged 25-40 years in good health.

This clone was seen a handful of times. This chain uses TRBV11-2 with TRBJ2-2; D call uncertain. The CDR3 runs 16 residues. From germline, CDR1 is SGHAT and CDR2 FQNNGV. Trimming shortened V by 5 bases and J by 4 bases, and 17 bases separated the two germline ends. CDR3 protein: CASSLPLWGSTGELFF. Here the CDR3 DNA reads TGTGCCAGCAGCCTCCCCCTTTGGGGATCCACCGGGGAGCTGTTTTTT.

The chain employs TRBV19 and TRBJ2-1; TRBD2 matches at 10 bases. CDR3 length: 14 amino acids. Germline lookup yields CDR1 LNHDA and CDR2 SQIVND (reference sequence). Losses at the gene ends were 1 base for V and 15 bases for J; bases not matched to a gene: 9. CDR3 in amino acids: CASSIGASGSNPFF. CDR3 in DNA: TGTGCCAGTAGTATAGGAGCTAGCGGGAGTAATCCGTTCTTC. The full variable domain, with the rest looked up from reference TRBV19 and TRBJ2-1, is DGGITQSPKYLFRKEGQNVTLSCEQNLNHDAMYWYRQDPGQGLRLIYYSQIVNDFQKGDIAEGYSVSREKKESFPLTVTSAQKNPTAFYLCASSIGASGSNPFFGPGTRLTVL.

The rearrangement joins TRBV9 to TRBJ1-5, with D tentatively TRBD1 (5 bases). Trimming removed 4 bases from V and 2 bases from J, with 10 bases in between. Per germline, CDR1 SGDLS and CDR2 YYNGEE. The CDR3 is made up of 14 amino acids. In DNA form, the CDR3 reads TGTGCCAGCAGCCCAGACAGTGGCAATCAGCCCCAGCATTTT. Amino acids: CASSPDSGNQPQHF.

This chain joins TRBV4-1 and TRBJ2-1; D is perhaps TRBD1 (5 bases). The CDR3 is 16 amino acids. The germline CDR1 and CDR2 sequences are MGHRA and YSYEKL. V was pared by 1 base and J by 5 bases, with 15 bases between. CDR3 protein: CASSQVWAGYDNEQFF. CDR3 nucleotide sequence: TGCGCCAGCAGCCAAGTCTGGGCAGGGTATGACAATGAGCAGTTCTTC.

V usage is TRBV29-1 and J usage is TRBJ2-1; D unresolved. Trimming stripped 0 bases from V and 12 bases from J, with 15 bases between. The germline CDR1 and CDR2 sequences are SQVTM and ANQGSEA. The CDR3 is 13 amino acids. CDR3 loop: CSVEEGLGLGQFF. The CDR3 DNA reads TGCAGCGTTGAAGAGGGGTTAGGTTTAGGGCAGTTCTTC.

J is TRBJ2-7 and V is TRBV5-1; TRBD1 aligns across 10 bases. Trimming cost V 3 bases and J 0 bases; bases outside gene matches: 12. CDR3 length equals 18 residues. The germline V gene has CDR1 SGHRS and CDR2 YFSETQ. The CDR3 sequence is CASSSRPGQGTLSYEQYF. CDR3 bases: TGCGCCAGCAGCTCGCGTCCGGGACAGGGGACCCTCTCCTACGAGCAGTACTTC.

CDR3 region: CASSWRTGSHNEQFF. CDR3 nucleotide sequence: TGTGCCAGCAGCTGGAGGACAGGCTCACACAATGAGCAGTTCTTC. The chain couples TRBV5-4 to TRBJ2-1; 7 nucleotides line up with TRBD1. The CDR3 length is 15 residues. V shed 3 bases and J 5 bases; nucleotides not matched to a gene: 8. Germline V lookup: CDR1 SGHNT, CDR2 YYREEE (reference sequence).